A selection of T cell receptor beta chains follows, all from one sample in a study of T cell changes during pregnancy in multiple sclerosis. TCRdb keeps only in-frame clones here, not all; method: immunoSEQ multiplex PCR. The sample records around 100,000 clones, roughly nine tenths being singletons. Material: peripheral blood, obtained in the second trimester of pregnancy. These receptors were collected from a female donor with multiple sclerosis, enrolled in a pregnancy study. CDR3s include the opening cysteine and the closing phenylalanine or tryptophan.

TRBV6-6	CASSSASGQILYEQYF
TRBV5-4	CASSFQRGANQETQYF
TRBV15	CATSRDWLQGGPVSYNEQFF
TRBV9	CASSVDLAAQQYF
TRBV11-2	CASSLVTGTNAGYTF
TRBV7-2	CASSYPGTSGGPRDTQYF
TRBV5-1	CASSQGALSGPSSYEQYF
TRBV7-3	CASSLGQNYGYTF
TRBV19	CASSLGQGSEETQYF
TRBV27	CASSLGEGGTIYF
TRBV14	CASSQDWRVTSGASTDTQYF
TRBV7-2	CASSLWDSTYEQYF
TRBV28	CASSFMGIGTSGYNEQFF
TRBV7-2	CASSLTAVPLGNTIYF
TRBV5-1	CASSWHPGGDRGDYNEQFF
TRBV6-1	CASSVLSVGSNEQFF
TRBV4-2	CASSDHRLAGPDNEQFF
TRBV5-1	CASSSQGAANEKLFF
TRBV2	CASSRLAGNTGELFF
TRBV6-5	CASSEHRSSGNTIYF
TRBV5-7	CASSLKAGTNTEAFF
TRBV5-1	CASSTGDQSKMGYTF
TRBV7-9	CASSFGTGGPYEQYF
TRBV5-1	CASSSGDTQETQYF
TRBV2	CASGLGLAGGEQYF
TRBV6-6	CASSSQYQETQYF
TRBV5-1	CASSFGQGARNTGELFF
TRBV7-9	CASSPIAGGPAEQFF
TRBV7-3	CASSFTRGGPDTQYF
TRBV2	CASSPDRNQETQYF
TRBV7-9	CASSSQEREQYF
TRBV2	CASSQGSRETQYF
TRBV2	CASSAIRLANEQFF
TRBV6-5	CASSIGRGKTQYF
TRBV5-1	CASSPHTGELFF
TRBV9	CASSLGSLNEKLFF
TRBV9	CASSAGLAGNNEQFF
TRBV16	CASSQSPSGYTF
TRBV7-9	CASSPQGAKNIQYF
TRBV5-1	CASSPSGYGYNEQFF
TRBV5-6	CASSSTGRQPQHF
TRBV9	CASSVASGGASDTQYF
TRBV5-1	CASSLDREGGMKQYF
TRBV11-2	CASSLDRGNEQYF
TRBV2	CASSDRANTGELFF
TRBV30	CAWGWQAVGEQYF
TRBV19	CASSYREGTEAFF
TRBV2	CASSERAGAWGYTF
TRBV5-1	CASSLDSGGSPYEQYF
TRBV30	CAWRAQGASGELFF
TRBV4-1	CASSQVWGAGPINEKLFF
TRBV28	CASILGGGGLAPDTQYF
TRBV6-1	CASSELAGGADTQYF
TRBV6-1	CASSARSLGPDTQYF
TRBV5-6	CASSVRVIPPGEQFF
TRBV19	CASSLEQGLAGELFF
TRBV10-1	CASSERRGSNTGELFF
TRBV5-8	CASSNRELHLYTF